Listed below are T cell receptor beta chains from one sample, sequenced in a study of blood T cell repertoires in COVID-19. Assay used: immunoSEQ multiplex PCR; TCRdb lists only in-frame clones, some missing. The sample contains approximately 190,000 clones, about 86% of which appear only once. Sequencing was carried out using peripheral blood. The receptors were gathered from a man aged 25 to 40 with active or convalescent COVID-19. The CDR3 runs from the conserved cysteine through the conserved F or W. A D gene is named only where the DNA matches it firmly.

j_call: TRBJ2-7
v_call: TRBV9
d_call: TRBD1
cdr3_aa: CASSPTSSQGAHEQYF
cdr3_nt: TGTGCCAGCAGCCCAACCTCCTCACAGGGGGCTCACGAGCAGTACTTC

j_call: TRBJ1-1
v_call: TRBV7-2
d_call: -
cdr3_aa: CASSLQGYTEAFF
cdr3_nt: TGTGCCAGCAGCTTACAGGGGTACACTGAAGCTTTCTTT

j_call: TRBJ2-1
v_call: TRBV11-3
d_call: TRBD2
cdr3_aa: CASSLRTSGSRSYNEQFF
cdr3_nt: TGTGCCAGCAGCTTACGGACTAGCGGGAGCAGGTCCTACAATGAGCAGTTCTTC

j_call: TRBJ1-2
v_call: TRBV5-4
d_call: TRBD1
cdr3_aa: CASHGTGVFGYTF
cdr3_nt: TGTGCCAGCCACGGGACAGGGGTTTTCGGCTACACCTTC

j_call: TRBJ2-4
v_call: TRBV19
d_call: -
cdr3_aa: CASRVQGDKNIQYF
cdr3_nt: TGTGCCAGTAGGGTACAGGGTGACAAAAACATTCAGTACTTC

j_call: TRBJ1-6
v_call: TRBV28
d_call: TRBD1
cdr3_aa: CASSGGQAAYNSPLHF
cdr3_nt: TGTGCCAGCAGTGGGGGACAGGCCGCCTATAATTCACCCCTCCACTTT

j_call: TRBJ2-7
v_call: TRBV12-5
d_call: -
cdr3_aa: CASGSLREQYF
cdr3_nt: TGTGCTAGTGGTTCGTTGAGGGAGCAGTACTTC

j_call: TRBJ2-3
v_call: TRBV27
d_call: -
cdr3_aa: CASSLGGPDTQYF
cdr3_nt: TGTGCCAGCAGTTTAGGGGGCCCAGATACGCAGTATTTT

j_call: TRBJ1-5
v_call: TRBV2
d_call: -
cdr3_aa: CASHRANQPQHF
cdr3_nt: TGTGCCAGCCACAGGGCTAATCAGCCCCAGCATTTT

j_call: TRBJ2-5
v_call: TRBV9
d_call: TRBD1
cdr3_aa: CASSARQGQETQYF
cdr3_nt: TGTGCCAGCAGCGCGAGACAGGGCCAGGAGACCCAGTACTTC